This T cell receptor (beta chain) is drawn from a study of shared clonotypes between healthy human individuals. Regarding the study as a whole: Sequencing of the sorted subsets was shown by rarefaction to be incomplete despite large depth. Investigators expected sequencing depth to affect clonotype sharing among donors. Non-shared clonotypes had lower generation probabilities than clonotypes shared by all four sorted-subset donors.

Germline V gene data show CDR1 as SGDLS and CDR2 as YYNGEE. V was pared by 0 bases and J by 5 bases, with 14 bases between. The CDR3 runs to 16 residues. Comments on this clone: Its cognate antigen is unknown.

CD8 cells classed as naive were CD45RO-negative and positively selected for CCR7, excluding terminally differentiated effector memory CD45RA+ cells. Donors comprised only Caucasian adults living in Nashville, Tennessee. TCRdb's table, derived via immunoSEQ multiplex PCR, lists solely in-frame clones and lacks some. This table holds millions of clones, approximately 94% found once. The receptor was derived from a man younger than 30 in good health. The chain couples TRBV9 to TRBJ2-2; weak D call: TRBD2 (6 bases). The sequencing sample was made of naive CD8+ T cells sorted from blood. The CDR3 DNA sequence: TGTGCCAGCAGCGTAGCTACGGGGGTCGGAACCGGGGAGCTGTTTTTT. This encodes CASSVATGVGTGELFF.